The T cell receptor beta chain under discussion was sequenced for a study of cytomegalovirus exposure and HLA in healthy donors. The PCR was carried out with 60 Vbeta primers and 13 Jbeta primers. The protocol was immunoSEQ multiplex PCR, while the TCRdb copy is restricted to in-frame clones and leaves out a portion. Of some 87,000 clones listed, about 73% were seen once; the top ten hold about 15%. This clone has only a few counts. The sequencing input was PBMCs. This TCR derives from a woman in her forties or fifties in good health and CMV-seropositive.

CDR3: CASSPDRNQPQHF. The CDR3 coding sequence is TGTGCCAGCAGCCCGGACAGAAATCAGCCCCAGCATTTT. The rearrangement uses TRBV7-3 and TRBJ1-5, with a possible D match to TRBD1 (6 bases). Germline V lookup: CDR1 SGHTA, CDR2 FQGTGA. Trimming removed 5 bases from V and 4 bases from J, with 9 bases in between. The CDR3 sequence is 13 residues long.